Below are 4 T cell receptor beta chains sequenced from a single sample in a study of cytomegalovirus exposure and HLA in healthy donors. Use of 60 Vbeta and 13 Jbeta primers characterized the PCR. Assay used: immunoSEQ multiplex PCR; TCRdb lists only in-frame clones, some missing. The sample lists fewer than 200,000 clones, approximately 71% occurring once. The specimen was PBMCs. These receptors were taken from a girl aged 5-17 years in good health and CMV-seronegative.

The DNA for the CDR3 is TGCGCCAGCAGCTTGGGGCCTGGAAGCGACTATGGCTACACCTTC. Translating gives CASSLGPGSDYGYTF. V and J are TRBV5-1 and TRBJ1-2; no definite D call. V was clipped by 0 bases and J by 3 bases, with 12 bases between them. Germline CDR1 and CDR2: SGHRS and YFSETQ. CDR3 length: 15 amino acids.

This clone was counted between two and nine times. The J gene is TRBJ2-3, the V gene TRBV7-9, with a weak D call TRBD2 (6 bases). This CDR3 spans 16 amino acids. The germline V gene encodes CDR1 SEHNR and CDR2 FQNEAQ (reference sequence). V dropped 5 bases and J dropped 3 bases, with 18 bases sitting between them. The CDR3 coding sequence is TGTGCCAGCAGCCGAAGCCGTGGGACTGGAACAGATACGCAGTATTTT. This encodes CASSRSRGTGTDTQYF.

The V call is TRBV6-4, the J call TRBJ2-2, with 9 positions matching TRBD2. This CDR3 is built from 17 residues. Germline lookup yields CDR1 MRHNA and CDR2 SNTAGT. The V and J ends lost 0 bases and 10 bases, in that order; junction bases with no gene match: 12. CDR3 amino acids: CASSDSSSGGPKPELFF. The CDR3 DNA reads TGTGCCAGCAGTGACTCATCCAGCGGGGGGCCCAAACCGGAGCTGTTTTTT.

The CDR3 sequence is CASSLLGGTEAFF. The CDR3 region has the DNA TGCGCCAGCAGCTTGTTAGGGGGCACTGAAGCTTTCTTT. V gene TRBV5-1 combines with J gene TRBJ1-1; a possible D gene is TRBD1 (6 bases). CDR3 size: 13 residues. Germline CDR1 SGHRS, CDR2 YFSETQ. Trimming shortened V by 1 base and J by 4 bases, and 8 bases separated the two germline ends.